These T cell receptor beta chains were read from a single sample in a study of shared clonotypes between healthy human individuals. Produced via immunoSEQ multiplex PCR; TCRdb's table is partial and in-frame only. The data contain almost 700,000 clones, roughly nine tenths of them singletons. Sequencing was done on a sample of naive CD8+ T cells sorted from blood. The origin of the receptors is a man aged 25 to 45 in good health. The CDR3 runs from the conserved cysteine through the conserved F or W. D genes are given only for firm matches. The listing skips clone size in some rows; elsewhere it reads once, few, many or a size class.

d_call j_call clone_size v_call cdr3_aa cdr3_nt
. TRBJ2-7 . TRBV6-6 CASSITRGEQYF TGTGCCAGCAGCATTACTCGGGGGGAGCAGTACTTC
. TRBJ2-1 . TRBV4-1 CASSQDRTYNEQFF TGCGCCAGCAGCCAAGATAGGACCTACAATGAGCAGTTCTTC
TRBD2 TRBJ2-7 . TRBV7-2 CASSFGGGRVEQYF TGTGCCAGCAGCTTTGGAGGCGGGAGAGTCGAGCAGTACTTC
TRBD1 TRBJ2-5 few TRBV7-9 CASSLETGGETQYF TGTGCCAGCAGCTTGGAGACAGGGGGAGAGACCCAGTACTTC
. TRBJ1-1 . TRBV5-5 CASSLGPSGNTEAFF TGTGCCAGCAGCTTGGGGCCTTCGGGGAACACTGAAGCTTTCTTT
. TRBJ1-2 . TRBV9 CASSVGRSTNYGYTF TGTGCCAGCAGCGTAGGGAGGTCTACTAACTATGGCTACACCTTC
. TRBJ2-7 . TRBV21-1 CASSPGQGFYEQYF TGTGCCAGCAGCCCGGGACAGGGGTTCTACGAGCAGTACTTC
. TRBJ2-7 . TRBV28 CASSLWENAYEQYF TGTGCCAGCAGTTTATGGGAAAATGCCTACGAGCAGTACTTC
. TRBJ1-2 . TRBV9 CASSSGVGGYTF TGTGCCAGCAGCAGTGGGGTAGGAGGCTACACCTTC
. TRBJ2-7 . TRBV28 CASLDGDSRVQYF TGTGCCAGCCTCGACGGTGACTCCCGTGTGCAGTACTTC
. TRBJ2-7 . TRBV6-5 CASRQQGWVHEQYF TGTGCCAGCAGACAACAGGGATGGGTCCACGAGCAGTACTTC
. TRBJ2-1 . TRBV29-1 CSVDLLPRYNEQFF TGCAGCGTTGACTTACTTCCACGATACAATGAGCAGTTCTTC
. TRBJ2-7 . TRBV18 CASSPTLGHHEQYF TGTGCCAGCTCACCAACTCTGGGGCACCACGAGCAGTACTTC
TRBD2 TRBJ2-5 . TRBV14 CASSPSSGTRETQYF TGTGCCAGCAGCCCCAGTTCAGGGACTAGGGAGACCCAGTACTTC
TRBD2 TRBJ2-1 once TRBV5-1 CASSSPRDYYNEQFF TGCGCCAGCAGCTCGCCCCGGGACTACTACAATGAGCAGTTCTTC
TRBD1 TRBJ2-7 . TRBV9 CASSVGTGVYEQYF TGTGCCAGCAGCGTAGGGACAGGGGTTTACGAGCAGTACTTC
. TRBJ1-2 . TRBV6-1 CASSEVSGISSYTF TGTGCCAGCAGTGAAGTTAGCGGAATATCTAGCTACACCTTC
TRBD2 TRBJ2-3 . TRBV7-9 CASSPTSGRGADTQYF TGTGCCAGCAGTCCAACTAGCGGGAGAGGTGCAGATACGCAGTATTTT
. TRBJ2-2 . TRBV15 CATSKTESNTGELFF TGTGCCACCAGCAAGACGGAATCGAACACCGGGGAGCTGTTTTTT
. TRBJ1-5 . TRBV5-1 CASREGWGSNQPQHF TGCGCCAGCAGGGAGGGGTGGGGGAGCAATCAGCCCCAGCATTTT
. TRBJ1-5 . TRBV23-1 CASSQSGGRNQPQHF TGCGCCAGCAGTCAATCGGGCGGGAGGAATCAGCCCCAGCATTTT
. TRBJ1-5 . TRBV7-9 CASSLGQLDQPQHF TGTGCCAGCAGCTTAGGACAGCTCGATCAGCCCCAGCATTTT
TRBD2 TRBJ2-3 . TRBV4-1 CASSLRLAGSTDTQYF TGCGCCAGCAGCCTTAGACTAGCGGGGAGCACAGATACGCAGTATTTT
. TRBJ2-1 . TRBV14 CASSQVQDSEQFF TGTGCCAGCAGCCAAGTTCAGGATAGTGAGCAGTTCTTC
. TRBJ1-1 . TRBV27 CASSPLNTEAFF TGTGCCAGCAGTCCCCTGAACACTGAAGCTTTCTTT
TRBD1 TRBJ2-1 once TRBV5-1 CASSFTGGVYNEQFF TGCGCCAGCAGCTTCACAGGGGGCGTCTACAATGAGCAGTTCTTC
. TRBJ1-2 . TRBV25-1 CASSEGGVRGTYGYTF TGTGCCAGCAGTGAAGGTGGGGTCAGGGGTACCTATGGCTACACCTTC
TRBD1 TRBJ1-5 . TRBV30 CAWNEGQGNQPQHF TGTGCCTGGAACGAGGGACAGGGCAATCAGCCCCAGCATTTT
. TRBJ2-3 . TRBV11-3 CASSLTSSVADTQYF TGTGCCAGCAGCTTAACGTCTAGCGTTGCAGATACGCAGTATTTT
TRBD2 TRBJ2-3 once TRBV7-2 CASSVLLAGAHHTDTQYF TGTGCCAGCAGCGTACTACTAGCGGGAGCTCATCACACAGATACGCAGTATTTT
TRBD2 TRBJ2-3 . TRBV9 CASSVGLAGTDTQYF TGTGCCAGCAGCGTCGGTCTAGCGGGCACAGATACGCAGTATTTT
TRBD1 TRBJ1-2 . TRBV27 CASSFGTGAGYTF TGTGCCAGCAGTTTTGGGACAGGGGCTGGCTACACCTTC
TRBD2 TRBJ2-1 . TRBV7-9 CASSTTGTSGYNEQFF TGTGCCAGCAGCACTACCGGGACTAGCGGTTACAATGAGCAGTTCTTC
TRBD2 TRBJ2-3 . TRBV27 CASSILAGGPSTDTQYF TGTGCCAGCAGTATACTAGCGGGAGGACCCAGCACAGATACGCAGTATTTT
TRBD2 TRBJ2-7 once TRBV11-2 CASSLREYSYEQYF TGTGCCAGCAGCCTGCGGGAGTATTCCTACGAGCAGTACTTC
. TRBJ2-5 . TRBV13 CASSRYRDTQETQYF TGTGCCAGCAGCCGGTACCGGGACACCCAAGAGACCCAGTACTTC
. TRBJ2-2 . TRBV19 CKGQNTGELFF TGTAAAGGGCAGAACACCGGGGAGCTGTTTTTT
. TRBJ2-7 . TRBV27 CASRGEFSYEQYF TGTGCCAGCAGGGGTGAGTTTTCCTACGAGCAGTACTTC
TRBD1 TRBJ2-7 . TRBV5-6 CASSPNRTGRSYEQYF TGTGCCAGCAGCCCCAACCGGACAGGGCGCAGCTACGAGCAGTACTTC
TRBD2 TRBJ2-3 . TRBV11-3 CASSSHVLAGVPDTQYF TGTGCCAGCAGCTCCCATGTGCTAGCGGGAGTTCCAGATACGCAGTATTTT